What follows is one TCR beta chain and its context. The antigen is unknown. Germline CDR1 is SEHNR and CDR2 is FQNEAQ (reference sequence). Between the trimmed V and J ends, which lost 6 bases and 3 bases, there was a span of 18 bases. The CDR3 length is 15 residues. Using its own MiXCR run on the reads, TCRdb lists one record per CDR3 protein. Of 450,000 to 600,000 distinct CDR3 sequences in the sample, roughly 46% were seen once. The data originate from a study of T cell repertoires in cytomegalovirus infection. Study-level information: It was recently identified HLA-C-restricted and well-studied HLA-B-restricted CMV epitopes that the study used.

Regarding the study as a whole: Dominating the ex vivo response were TCR beta clonotypes that were CMV-specific and HLA-C-restricted. Frequencies of public TCR beta families were cumulated, and this identified carriers of CMV plus the relevant HLA.

This chain joins TRBV7-9 and TRBJ2-7; a possible D gene is TRBD2 (5 bases). The specimen was cultured PBMCs, collected from culture after CMV antigen stimulation. The sequence was obtained from a human donor in good health (CMV status not recorded). Some clones in this sample may be carry-over from other donors' samples. This chain's CDR3 is CASSPRAGPGYEQYF. The CDR3 coding sequence is TGTGCCAGCAGTCCTCGGGCGGGTCCGGGCTACGAGCAGTACTTC.